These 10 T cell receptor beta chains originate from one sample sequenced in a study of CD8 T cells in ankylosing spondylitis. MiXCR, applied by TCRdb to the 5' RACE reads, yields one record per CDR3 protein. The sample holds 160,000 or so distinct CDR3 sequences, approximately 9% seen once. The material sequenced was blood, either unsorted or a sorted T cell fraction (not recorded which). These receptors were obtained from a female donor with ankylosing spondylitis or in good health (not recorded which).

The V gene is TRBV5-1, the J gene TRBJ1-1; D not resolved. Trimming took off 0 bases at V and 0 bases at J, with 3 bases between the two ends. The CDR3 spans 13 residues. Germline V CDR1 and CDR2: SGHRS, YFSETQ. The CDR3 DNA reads TGCGCCAGCAGCTTGGAAGTGAACACTGAAGCTTTCTTT. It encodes CASSLEVNTEAFF. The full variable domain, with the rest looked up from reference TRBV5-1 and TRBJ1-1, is KAGVTQTPRYLIKTRGQQVTLSCSPISGHRSVSWYQQTPGQGLQFLFEYFSETQRNKGNFPGRFSGRQFSNSRSEMNVSTLELGDSALYLCASSLEVNTEAFFGQGTRLTVV.

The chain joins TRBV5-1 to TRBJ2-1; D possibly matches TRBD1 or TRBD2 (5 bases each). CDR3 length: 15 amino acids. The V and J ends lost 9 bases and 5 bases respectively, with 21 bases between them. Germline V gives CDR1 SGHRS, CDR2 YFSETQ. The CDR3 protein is CATRGSTPRDNEQFF. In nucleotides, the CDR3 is TGCGCCACCCGAGGGAGCACCCCCAGGGACAATGAGCAGTTCTTC.

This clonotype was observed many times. CDR3 amino acids: CASSQEPGPVRDEQFF. CDR3 DNA sequence: TGCGCCAGCAGCCAAGAACCAGGACCCGTAAGGGATGAGCAGTTCTTC. The chain couples TRBV4-3 to TRBJ2-1; D is undetermined. CDR1 is LGHNA, CDR2 YSLEER, per germline. The ends were cut back, 0 bases at V and 8 bases at J, with 17 bases in the middle. CDR3 size: 16 residues.

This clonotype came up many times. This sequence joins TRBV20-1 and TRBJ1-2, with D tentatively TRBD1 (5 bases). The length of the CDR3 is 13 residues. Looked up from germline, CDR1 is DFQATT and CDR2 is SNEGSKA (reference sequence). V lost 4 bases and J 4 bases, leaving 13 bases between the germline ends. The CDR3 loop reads CSATPDGGYGYTF. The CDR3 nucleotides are TGCAGTGCTACCCCGGACGGGGGCTATGGCTACACCTTC.

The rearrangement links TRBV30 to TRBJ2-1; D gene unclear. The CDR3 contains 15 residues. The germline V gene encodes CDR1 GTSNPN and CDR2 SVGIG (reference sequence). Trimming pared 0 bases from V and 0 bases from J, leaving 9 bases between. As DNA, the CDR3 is TGTGCCTGGAGTGTAGACCCTAGCTCCTACAATGAGCAGTTCTTC. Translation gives CAWSVDPSSYNEQFF.

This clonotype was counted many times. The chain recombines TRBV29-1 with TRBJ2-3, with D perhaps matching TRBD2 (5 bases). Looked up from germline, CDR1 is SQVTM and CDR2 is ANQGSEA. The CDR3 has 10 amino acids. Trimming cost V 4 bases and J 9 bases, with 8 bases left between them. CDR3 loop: CSVAGNTQYF. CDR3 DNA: TGCAGCGTTGCCGGGAACACGCAGTATTTT.

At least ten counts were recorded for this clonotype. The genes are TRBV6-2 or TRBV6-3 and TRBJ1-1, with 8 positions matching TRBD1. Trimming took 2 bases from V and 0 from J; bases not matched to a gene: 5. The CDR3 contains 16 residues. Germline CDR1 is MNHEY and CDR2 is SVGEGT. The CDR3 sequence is CASSYKTGAMNTEAFF. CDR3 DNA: TGTGCCAGCAGTTACAAGACAGGGGCGATGAACACTGAAGCTTTCTTT.

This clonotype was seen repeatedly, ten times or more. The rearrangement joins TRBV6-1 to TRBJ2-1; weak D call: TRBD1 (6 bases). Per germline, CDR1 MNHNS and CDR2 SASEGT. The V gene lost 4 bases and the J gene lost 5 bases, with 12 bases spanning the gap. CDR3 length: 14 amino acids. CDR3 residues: CASSAGTLNNEQFF. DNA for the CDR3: TGTGCCAGCAGTGCCGGGACATTAAACAATGAGCAGTTCTTC.

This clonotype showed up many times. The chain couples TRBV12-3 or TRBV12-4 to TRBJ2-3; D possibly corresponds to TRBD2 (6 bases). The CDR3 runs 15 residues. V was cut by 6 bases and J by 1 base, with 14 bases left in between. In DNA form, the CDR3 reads TGTGCCAGCAGCCCACCGGGACTCGGCACAGATACGCAGTATTTT. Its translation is CASSPPGLGTDTQYF.

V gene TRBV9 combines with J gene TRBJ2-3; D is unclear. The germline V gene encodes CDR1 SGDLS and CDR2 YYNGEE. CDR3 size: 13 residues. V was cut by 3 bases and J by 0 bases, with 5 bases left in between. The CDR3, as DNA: TGTGCCAGCAGCGAACCTAGCACAGATACGCAGTATTTT. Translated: CASSEPSTDTQYF.